This T cell receptor (beta chain) was documented in a study of Graves' ophthalmopathy and Graves' hyperthyroidism (dated by TCRdb to 2016 to 2019). Turning to the overall study: Peripheral blood was collected at initial diagnosis, before any treatment. The approximately 97 discovery patients were randomly divided into training and test sets at a 7:3 ratio. An independent validation cohort was composed of 18 hyperthyroidism patients and 15 to 17 patients who later progressed from hyperthyroidism to ophthalmopathy. In about 6 hyperthyroidism patients, T-cell repertoires of thyroid tissue and blood were compared. A discovery set of about a hundred patients (around 40 ophthalmopathy, just over 55 stable hyperthyroidism) was enrolled to explore V-J signatures distinguishing ophthalmopathy from hyperthyroidism. To tell Graves' ophthalmopathy apart from Graves' hyperthyroidism, and to predict which patients would progress to ophthalmopathy, the study relied on TCR beta repertoire signatures. Following sample collection, hyperthyroidism patients were given methimazole at a starting dose of 30 mg daily, and ophthalmopathy patients were given high-dose intravenous methylprednisolone. In total, approximately 130 blood samples were TCR-sequenced: some 40 ophthalmopathy, some 75 hyperthyroidism and roughly 17 hyperthyroidism-to-ophthalmopathy patients.

This clonotype was seen a few times. The antigen this receptor binds is unknown. The input lacks base qualities; no much larger clone sits a single base away. The CDR3, from cysteine to phenylalanine, totals 16 residues. Only the CDR3 DNA stays, 48 bases, in frame from base 1. Looking up the germline V gene yields CDR1 SGHRS and CDR2 YFSETQ. Trimmed from V: 4 bases; trimmed from J: 0 bases; junction bases lacking a gene match: 6. TCR beta CDR3 regions were amplified from RNA transcripts for repertoire sequencing. A first-round RT-PCR used HTBI primers with the Qiagen OneStep RT-PCR kit, followed by a second-round multiplex PCR, size selection and purification. Libraries were sequenced paired-end with 100 bp reads on an Illumina HiSeq2000. Processing in the source paper ran as follows. SOAPnuke was used for read processing, and reads with adapters, uncalled bases, a mean Phred below 15, or no exact constant-primer or identifier match were discarded. COPE v1.2.5 was used to merge high-quality paired reads. Each unique nucleotide sequence was defined as a clonotype, and clonotypes were aligned to IMGT TRB V, D and J references with MiTCR v1.1. Only V-J combinations with frequency above 0.0001 were analysed, covering approximately 99% of repertoires. A TCR clonal expansion and chaos score per V-J combination was defined as the ratio of F50 clonal expansion to chaos observed in the TCRdist matrix. Welch's t-statistics and random forest were used to reduce the features to 13 V-J combinations, which were then used as input to a naive Bayes classifier. The similarity between thyroid and blood repertoires was quantified using the Morisita-Horn index. TCRdb applied fastp at Q25 and MiXCR to the public reads, then kept only in-frame beta chains. Every entry covers one CDR3 protein and lists the most common genes and DNA from its rows. The V and J calls were determined by TCRdb, not by the authors. The sample table shows about 480,000 distinct CDR3 sequences, and roughly 14% are seen once. The ten largest account for 8% to 10% of the sample.

Ophthalmopathy patients were characterized by moderately to severely active disease, a Clinical Activity Score of at least 3, a NOSPECS grade of at least 4, and a disease duration under 3 months. Patients with other autoimmune diseases, uncontrolled infections, pregnancy or lactation were excluded from the study. Clinical symptoms, serum thyroxine, TRAb, thyroid ultrasound and orbital computed tomography were used for diagnosis. Ficoll-Paque density gradient centrifugation was used to isolate PBMCs from 8 to 10 ml of fresh peripheral blood. Trizol reagent was used to extract the total RNA, and its quality was then checked on an Agilent 2100 Bioanalyzer. Results the study describes overall, beyond this receptor: Among expanded thyroid clonotypes with frequency above 0.001, most also showed up in blood, which suggests that blood repertoires may reflect the thyroid immune response. In cross-validation, the 13-signature model distinguished ophthalmopathy from stable hyperthyroidism with about 88% sensitivity and about 84% specificity, and in the test set the corresponding values were about 80% and 75%. In validation, the model predicted ophthalmopathy progression with 70.59% sensitivity and roughly 72% specificity; some 13 predicted patients were CT-confirmed with GO in a median of around 6.5 months. Sample size was not predetermined statistically, and investigators were not blinded to group allocation.

The chain is assembled from TRBV5-1 and TRBJ2-4, with TRBD2 identical over 8 junction bases. Sequenced sample: blood. The receptor comes from a woman aged 25 to 39 with Graves' ophthalmopathy. Donor details come from another sample of the same person, matched by shared clones. The encoded CDR3 is CASSVTSVIAKNIQYF. The nucleotides read TGCGCCAGCAGCGTGACTAGCGTGATAGCCAAAAACATTCAGTACTTC.